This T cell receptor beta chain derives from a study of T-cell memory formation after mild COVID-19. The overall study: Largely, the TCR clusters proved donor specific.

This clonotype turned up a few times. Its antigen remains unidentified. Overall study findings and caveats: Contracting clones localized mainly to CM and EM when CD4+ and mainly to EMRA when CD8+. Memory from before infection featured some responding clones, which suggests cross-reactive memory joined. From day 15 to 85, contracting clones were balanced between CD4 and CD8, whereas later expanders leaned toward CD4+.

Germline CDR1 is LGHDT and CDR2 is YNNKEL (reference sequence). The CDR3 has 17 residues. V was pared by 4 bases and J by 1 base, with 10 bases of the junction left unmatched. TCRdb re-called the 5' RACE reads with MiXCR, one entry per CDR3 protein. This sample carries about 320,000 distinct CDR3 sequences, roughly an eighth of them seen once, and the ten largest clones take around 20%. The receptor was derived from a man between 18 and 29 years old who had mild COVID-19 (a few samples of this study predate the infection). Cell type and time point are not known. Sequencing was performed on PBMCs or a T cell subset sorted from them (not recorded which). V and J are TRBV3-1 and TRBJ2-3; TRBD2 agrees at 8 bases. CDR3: CASSRSGGRMGTDTQYF. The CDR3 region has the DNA TGTGCCAGCAGCCGTTCTGGCGGGAGGATGGGCACAGATACGCAGTATTTT.